This is a list of T cell receptor beta chains from one sample in a study of blood T cell repertoires in COVID-19. TCRdb's copy holds only in-frame clones and misses some; the assay was immunoSEQ multiplex PCR. The table shows just over 90,000 clones, with 85% to 90% occurring only once. The sample was peripheral blood. The source of these receptors is a human donor with active COVID-19. The donor label of this sample is uncertain. Each CDR3 is given with its conserved first and last residue.

j_call: TRBJ2-1; v_call: TRBV5-1; cdr3_aa: CASSSGLAGGSSYNEQFF
j_call: TRBJ1-1; v_call: TRBV4-1; cdr3_aa: CASSQDSEANTEAFF
j_call: TRBJ2-1; v_call: TRBV5-1; cdr3_aa: CASSLGQGFTEQFF
j_call: TRBJ2-5; v_call: TRBV7-2; cdr3_aa: CASSVSGGAGETQYF
j_call: TRBJ1-2; v_call: TRBV19; cdr3_aa: CASSGVTGIYGYTF
j_call: .; v_call: TRBV12-5; cdr3_aa: CATSRTGAYEQYF
j_call: TRBJ2-7; v_call: TRBV7-8; cdr3_aa: CASSLVQGRRGYEQYF
j_call: TRBJ2-1; v_call: TRBV19; cdr3_aa: CASSQPGQGVREQFF
j_call: TRBJ2-3; v_call: TRBV4-3; cdr3_aa: CASSQDRQGTQYF
j_call: TRBJ1-2; v_call: TRBV23-1; cdr3_aa: CASSQSVGTGEVRGYGYTF
j_call: TRBJ2-3; v_call: TRBV5-1; cdr3_aa: CASSLASGGSDTQYF
j_call: TRBJ2-7; v_call: TRBV2; cdr3_aa: CASRTVSALEGTSGDSLLYEQYF
j_call: TRBJ2-7; v_call: TRBV9; cdr3_aa: CASSVVPSSYEQYF
j_call: TRBJ2-3; v_call: TRBV2; cdr3_aa: CASSGGLAGADTQYF
j_call: TRBJ1-1; v_call: TRBV10-2; cdr3_aa: CASRGQGATEAFF
j_call: TRBJ1-1; v_call: TRBV5-4; cdr3_aa: CASSFGTHTEAFF
j_call: TRBJ2-1; v_call: TRBV6-2/TRBV6-3; cdr3_aa: CASSYERGARGEQFF
j_call: TRBJ1-4; v_call: TRBV4-3; cdr3_aa: CASSQERGATNEKLFF
j_call: TRBJ2-2; v_call: TRBV7-8; cdr3_aa: CASTRSDSVAGELFF
j_call: TRBJ1-5; v_call: TRBV7-9; cdr3_aa: CASSLMTGGQPQHF
j_call: TRBJ1-1; v_call: TRBV6-5; cdr3_aa: CASSYRQISEAFF
j_call: TRBJ2-2; v_call: TRBV5-5; cdr3_aa: CASSLDGGTGELFF
j_call: TRBJ1-5; v_call: TRBV11-2; cdr3_aa: CASSPDRGQPQHF